The 26 T cell receptor beta chains below come from one sample, sequenced in a study of blood T cell repertoires in COVID-19. Some clones are missing from TCRdb's copy, which holds only in-frame ones; the method was immunoSEQ multiplex PCR. The profile shows 250,000 or so clones, around 90% of them singletons. The sample comprised PBMCs or T cells enriched from blood (not recorded which). The source of these receptors is a woman aged 30 to 39 who had been exposed to COVID-19.

The sample holds one count of this clone. The genes are TRBV12-3 or TRBV12-4 and TRBJ1-2; 7 positions agree with TRBD1. CDR3 length: 13 residues. Trimming took 6 bases from V and 2 from J; bases not matched to a gene: 3. The CDR3 bases are TGTGCCAGCAGGGTACAGGGGAACTATGGCTACACCTTC. Its protein is CASRVQGNYGYTF.

CDR3 nucleotides: TGTGCCAGCAGCTTAATGGGTGGGACAGGGGTCGAGCAGTACTTC. Its translation: CASSLMGGTGVEQYF. The chain joins TRBV7-9 to TRBJ2-7, with TRBD1 matching 10 bases. With V trimmed by 2 bases and J by 6 bases, 7 bases remained unmatched. This CDR3 region has 15 residues. CDR1 is SEHNR, CDR2 FQNEAQ, per germline (reference sequence).

The rearrangement links TRBV7-6 to TRBJ2-6; TRBD1 agrees at 7 bases. The CDR3 runs 18 residues. The germline V gene has CDR1 SGHVS and CDR2 FNYEAQ. V dropped 5 bases and J dropped 0; count of bases not matched to a gene: 10. CDR3 region: CASSPPGTASSGANVLTF. The CDR3 DNA sequence: TGTGCCAGCAGCCCCCCCGGGACAGCCAGCTCTGGGGCCAACGTCCTGACTTTC.

This clone was seen more than once but under ten times. The chain couples TRBV7-3 to TRBJ2-6; D gene uncertain. Germline loops: CDR1 SGHTA, CDR2 FQGTGA. The CDR3 is made up of 15 amino acids. Trimming removed 3 bases from V and 2 bases from J, with 8 bases in between. The CDR3 spells CASSFNPAGANVLTF. In nucleotides, the CDR3 is TGTGCCAGCAGCTTTAATCCCGCTGGGGCCAACGTCCTGACTTTC.

J is TRBJ2-3 and V is TRBV1; the table's D call TRBD2 went unverified against the DNA. TRBV1 is a pseudogene segment. The CDR3 is made up of 18 amino acids. CDR3 loop: CTSSQDIRERESTDTQYF. The CDR3 region has the DNA TGCACCAGCAGCCAAGATATCCGGGAGCGGGAGTCAACAGATACGCAGTATTTT.

This chain joins TRBV10-2 and TRBJ1-4; TRBD1 matches 8 bases. Germline-derived CDR1 and CDR2 are WSHSY and SAAADI. The V gene end was trimmed by 6 bases and the J gene end by 4 bases; junction bases not matched to a gene: 4. The CDR3 has 14 amino acids. CDR3 sequence: CASSQDRVNEKLFF. CDR3 nucleotides: TGCGCCAGCAGCCAGGACAGGGTTAATGAAAAACTGTTTTTT.

This clone was observed a single time. The chain joins TRBV7-9 to TRBJ1-3; no firm D call. This CDR3 is built from 15 residues. Per the germline V gene, CDR1 is SEHNR and CDR2 is FQNEAQ (reference sequence). V dropped 1 base and J dropped 0 bases, with 7 bases sitting between them. This chain's CDR3 is CASSLGQYSGNTIYF. In nucleotides, the CDR3 is TGTGCCAGCAGCTTAGGCCAGTACTCTGGAAACACCATATATTTT.

The chain combines TRBV19 with TRBJ2-2, with a tentative D call TRBD1 (7 bases). CDR3 length equals 16 residues. V was cut by 5 bases and J by 5 bases, with 18 bases left in between. The germline V gene encodes CDR1 LNHDA and CDR2 SQIVND (reference sequence). CDR3 coding DNA: TGTGCCAGTAGTCCCCAGCGACAGGGAGGAACCGGGGAGCTGTTTTTT. It specifies CASSPQRQGGTGELFF.

The V call is TRBV3-1 (or the pseudogene TRBV3-2), the J call TRBJ1-4; TRBD1 might be the D (5 bases). V lost 0 bases, J lost 13 bases, and 9 bases lay in between. CDR3 length: 12 amino acids. CDR1 is LGHDT and CDR2 is YNNKEL in the germline V gene (reference sequence). CDR3 coding DNA: TGTGCCAGCAGCCAAGATGAAACAGGACTGTTTTTT. It translates to CASSQDETGLFF.

J is TRBJ2-7 and V is TRBV7-6; no definite D call. Between the trimmed V and J ends, which lost 4 bases and 5 bases, there was a span of 15 bases. Germline CDR1 reads SGHVS; CDR2 reads FNYEAQ. The CDR3 runs to 14 residues. The CDR3 DNA reads as TGTGCCAGCAGCTACTCTACGGGTCGTGACGAGCAGTACTTC. Translated: CASSYSTGRDEQYF.

The gene calls are TRBV7-4 and TRBJ1-6; 10 bases are shared with TRBD1. Germline V gene lookup returns CDR1 SGHVT and CDR2 SQSDAQ. Losses at the gene ends were 3 bases for V and 9 bases for J; bases not matched to a gene: 8. This CDR3 is 16 amino acids long. The CDR3 here is CASSFIPTGGASPLHF. The CDR3 region has the DNA TGTGCCAGCAGCTTTATCCCGACAGGGGGCGCTTCACCCCTCCACTTT.

CDR3 DNA sequence: TGTGCCAGCAACCACCGACTAGCGGGAGCTGTTGGGGCGCAGTATTTT. Translated, it gives CASNHRLAGAVGAQYF. The gene calls are TRBV11-2 and TRBJ2-3; 12 nucleotides align to TRBD2. With 7 bases clipped from V and 10 bases from J, the junction kept 15 bases outside the gene matches. This CDR3 region has 16 residues. The germline CDR1 and CDR2 sequences are SGHAT and FQNNGV. Supplemented by reference TRBV11-2 and TRBJ2-3, the full variable domain reads EAGVAQSPRYKIIEKRQSVAFWCNPISGHATLYWYQQILGQGPKLLIQFQNNGVVDDSQLPKDRFSAERLKGVDSTLKIQPAKLEDSAVYLCASNHRLAGAVGAQYFGPGTRLTVL.

The V and J genes are TRBV7-9 and TRBJ1-6; D might be TRBD1 (5 bases). Germline lookup yields CDR1 SEHNR and CDR2 FQNEAQ (reference sequence). Trimming left V 8 bases short and J 3 bases short, with 17 bases between. CDR3 size: 16 residues. CDR3 sequence reads: CASQGWEDNYNSPLHF. The CDR3, as DNA: TGTGCCAGCCAAGGATGGGAGGACAACTATAATTCACCCCTCCACTTT. Complete variable domain (other parts from reference TRBV7-9 and TRBJ1-6): DTGVSQNPRHKITKRGQNVTFRCDPISEHNRLYWYRQTLGQGPEFLTYFQNEAQLEKSRLLSDRFSAERPKGSFSTLEIQRTEQGDSAMYLCASQGWEDNYNSPLHFGNGTRLTVT.

This chain connects TRBV7-9 to TRBJ2-1; TRBD2 matches at 8 bases. Germline CDR1 SEHNR, CDR2 FQNEAQ (reference sequence). V shed 7 bases and J 5 bases; nucleotides not matched to a gene: 13. The CDR3 has 16 amino acids. The chain's CDR3 is CASTRGVTSGHNEQFF. In nucleotides, the CDR3 is TGTGCCAGCACCCGTGGGGTAACTAGCGGACACAATGAGCAGTTCTTC.

The chain uses TRBV6-5 and TRBJ2-4, with TRBD2 identical over 14 bases. The CDR3 has 15 amino acids. V lost 2 bases to trimming and J lost 8 bases; unmatched junction nucleotides: 2. The germline V gene has CDR1 MNHEY and CDR2 SVGAGI. The CDR3 coding sequence is TGTGCCAGCAGTTACGGGACTAGCGGGGGACACATTCAGTACTTC. This codes for CASSYGTSGGHIQYF.

This rearrangement joins TRBV18 to TRBJ1-4; TRBD1 matches at 8 bases. V was pared by 1 base and J by 4 bases, with 5 bases of the junction left unmatched. Germline V gene data show CDR1 as KGHSH and CDR2 as LQKENI. The CDR3 consists of 16 residues. The CDR3 coding sequence is TGTGCCAGCTCACCACGGGCAGGGGGCAGTAATGAAAAACTGTTTTTT. Amino acids: CASSPRAGGSNEKLFF. The full variable domain, rest sourced from reference TRBV18 and TRBJ1-4, is NAGVMQNPRHLVRRRGQEARLRCSPMKGHSHVYWYRQLPEEGLKFMVYLQKENIIDESGMPKERFSAEFPKEGPSILRIQQVVRGDSAAYFCASSPRAGGSNEKLFFGSGTQLSVL.

The sample holds one count of this clone. The chain carries TRBV28 and TRBJ1-1; D remains ambiguous. Trimming stripped 3 bases from V and 6 bases from J, with 14 bases between. This CDR3 comprises 14 residues. The germline V gene encodes CDR1 MDHEN and CDR2 SYDVKM. The CDR3 sequence is CASSFSLVGAEAFF. The DNA of the CDR3 is TGTGCCAGCAGTTTTTCCCTTGTGGGCGCTGAAGCTTTCTTT.

The chain is built from TRBV2 and TRBJ2-7; TRBD1 might be the D (6 bases). The V gene lost 4 bases and the J gene lost 7 bases, with 14 bases spanning the gap. Germline V gene data show CDR1 as SNHLY and CDR2 as FYNNEI. The CDR3 consists of 13 residues. In DNA, the CDR3 is TGTGCCAGCAGTGTGAACAGGGAGTCAGAGCAGTACTTC. Encoded protein: CASSVNRESEQYF.

The rearrangement joins TRBV11-3 to TRBJ2-2, with D possibly TRBD1 on 5 matching bases. Trimming shortened V by 3 bases and J by 5 bases, and 7 bases separated the two germline ends. The CDR3 has 13 amino acids. Germline loops: CDR1 SGHNT, CDR2 YENEEA. This CDR3 reads CASSFQGTGELFF. CDR3 in DNA: TGTGCCAGCAGCTTTCAGGGAACCGGGGAGCTGTTTTTT. The variable domain in full, with the rest retrieved from reference TRBV11-3 and TRBJ2-2, is EAGVVQSPRYKIIEKKQPVAFWCNPISGHNTLYWYLQNLGQGPELLIRYENEEAVDDSQLPKDRFSAERLKGVDSTLKIQPAELGDSAVYLCASSFQGTGELFFGEGSRLTVL.

This chain uses TRBV30 with TRBJ1-2; D call uncertain. Germline lookup yields CDR1 GTSNPN and CDR2 SVGIG (reference sequence). The CDR3 contains 16 residues. Trimming removed 4 bases from V and 2 bases from J, with 20 bases in between. The CDR3 region has the DNA TGTGCCTGGACACCAGCGGACCCCGCGACCAACTATGGCTACACCTTC. Translation gives CAWTPADPATNYGYTF.

V and J are TRBV27 and TRBJ2-1; 11 positions match TRBD2. Germline lookup yields CDR1 MNHEY and CDR2 SMNVEV (reference sequence). CDR3 length equals 16 residues. V shed 4 bases, J shed 5 bases, and the junction held 7 bases outside the gene matches. Written as DNA, the CDR3 is TGTGCCAGCAGTTCGGGGAGACTAGCGGGGCACAATGAGCAGTTCTTC. It yields the protein CASSSGRLAGHNEQFF.

This rearrangement joins TRBV3-1 (or the pseudogene TRBV3-2) to TRBJ2-6; TRBD1 matches at 7 bases. Germline V gene sequence: CDR1 LGHDT, CDR2 YNNKEL (reference sequence). Unmatched junction bases numbered 4, after V lost 5 bases and J lost 3 bases. The length of the CDR3 is 15 residues. The CDR3 sequence: CASSTRQGGANVLTF. The CDR3 coding sequence is TGTGCCAGCAGCACTCGACAGGGTGGGGCCAACGTCCTGACTTTC.

This clone was counted once. The chain employs TRBV5-1 and TRBJ2-5; D ambiguous. Germline V CDR1 and CDR2: SGHRS, YFSETQ. V was shortened by 2 bases and J by 3 bases, with 8 bases between the two germline ends. The CDR3 is 13 residues long. The CDR3 region has the DNA TGCGCCAGCAGCTTACGGTTTAAAGAGACCCAGTACTTC. Protein sequence: CASSLRFKETQYF. Complete variable domain (other parts from reference TRBV5-1 and TRBJ2-5): KAGVTQTPRYLIKTRGQQVTLSCSPISGHRSVSWYQQTPGQGLQFLFEYFSETQRNKGNFPGRFSGRQFSNSRSEMNVSTLELGDSALYLCASSLRFKETQYFGPGTRLLVL.

V is TRBV7-3 and J is TRBJ2-1, with 9 bases that match TRBD1. Germline loops: CDR1 SGHTA, CDR2 FQGTGA. This CDR3 contains 11 residues. The V gene end was trimmed by 4 bases and the J gene end by 16 bases; junction bases not matched to a gene: 5. Here the CDR3 reads CASSSGTGSFF. The CDR3 DNA sequence: TGTGCCAGCAGCTCAGGGACAGGGTCATTCTTC. Full variable domain (missing parts from reference TRBV7-3 and TRBJ2-1): GAGVSQTPSNKVTEKGKYVELRCDPISGHTALYWYRQSLGQGPEFLIYFQGTGAADDSGLPNDRFFAVRPEGSVSTLKIQRTERGDSAVYLCASSSGTGSFFGPGTRLTVL.

The genes are TRBV5-1 and TRBJ1-4, with TRBD1 matching 7 bases. The CDR3 covers 17 residues. V was pared by 4 bases and J by 0 bases, with 9 bases of the junction left unmatched. Germline V CDR1 and CDR2: SGHRS, YFSETQ. This chain's CDR3 is CASSPGTATATNEKLFF. For the CDR3, the DNA is TGCGCCAGCAGCCCTGGGACAGCCACCGCAACTAATGAAAAACTGTTTTTT.

The CDR3 here is CAWSVLANEQFF. CDR3 sequence (DNA): TGTGCCTGGAGTGTCTTAGCGAATGAGCAGTTCTTC. The chain is built from TRBV30 and TRBJ2-1, with a weak D call TRBD2 (5 bases). The CDR3 is made up of 12 amino acids. Trimming shortened V by 0 bases and J by 7 bases, and 7 bases separated the two germline ends. Looked up from germline, CDR1 is GTSNPN and CDR2 is SVGIG (reference sequence).